Each of the 27 T cell receptor beta chains below was sequenced from the same sample in a study of beta chain features in type 1 diabetes. Expressed TCRB transcripts got sequenced, as all isolated RNA was reverse transcribed. This table comes from immunoSEQ multiplex PCR, and its TCRdb copy is limited to in-frame clones, with some not included. The profile shows about 200,000 clones, 11% of them singletons. Material: central memory CD4+ T cells from blood. The receptor source for this set is a young man in good health.

This chain connects TRBV10-3 to TRBJ2-1; a weak D match, TRBD2 (6 bases). Trimming took 2 bases from V and 12 from J, leaving 20 bases between them. The CDR3 covers 15 residues. Germline V gene lookup returns CDR1 ENHRY and CDR2 SYGVKD. CDR3 coding DNA: TGTGCCATCAGTGAGCCCGGGGAGGCTAGCGAGGGGCAGTTCTTC. This codes for CAISEPGEASEGQFF.

This clone has more than one count but fewer than ten. The V and J genes are TRBV11-3 and TRBJ1-1, with a weak D call TRBD1 (6 bases). Germline lookup yields CDR1 SGHNT and CDR2 YENEEA. CDR3 size: 14 residues. The germline V and J ends were trimmed by 5 bases and 6 bases, with 16 bases remaining between them. The CDR3 coding sequence is TGTGCCAGCAGCCGGGGCGGGGGCGCGTCTGAAGCTTTCTTT. Translated: CASSRGGGASEAFF.

The chain combines TRBV5-4 with TRBJ2-1, with unresolved D. CDR3 size: 16 residues. In germline, CDR1 is SGHNT, CDR2 YYREEE (reference sequence). V was clipped by 5 bases and J by 0 bases, with 15 bases between them. The CDR3 nucleotides read TGTGCCAGCAGTCCCAGTACGAACCCCTCCTACAATGAGCAGTTCTTC. As protein: CASSPSTNPSYNEQFF.

This clone was seen ten or more times. The genes are TRBV29-1 and TRBJ2-5; a possible D gene is TRBD1 (6 bases). V lost 8 bases and J lost 9, with 22 bases in between. CDR1 SQVTM and CDR2 ANQGSEA come from the germline V gene. The CDR3 extends over 13 amino acids. CDR3 loop: CSTETRDITAQYF. Written as DNA, the CDR3 is TGCAGCACCGAGACTCGGGACATTACGGCCCAGTACTTC.

In its sample, this clone was seen a few times. The J gene is TRBJ2-1, the V gene TRBV4-2; 9 nucleotides line up with TRBD2. The CDR3 covers 17 residues. Germline V gene data show CDR1 as LGHNA and CDR2 as YNFKEQ. V lost 0 bases, J lost 2 bases, and 5 bases stayed unmatched. The CDR3 protein is CASSQDVAGVPYNEQFF. CDR3 coding DNA: TGTGCCAGCAGCCAAGATGTAGCGGGAGTACCCTACAATGAGCAGTTCTTC.

This clone was counted between two and nine times. This chain joins TRBV19 and TRBJ2-4; D is unresolved. The length of the CDR3 is 15 residues. Germline V gene data show CDR1 as LNHDA and CDR2 as SQIVND (reference sequence). The V and J ends lost 3 bases and 6 bases respectively, with 15 bases between them. The CDR3 DNA reads TGTGCCAGTAGTATGGAGAGGCTGGATGCAAACATTCAGTACTTC. It codes for CASSMERLDANIQYF.

V and J are TRBV14 and TRBJ2-7; 10 nucleotides align to TRBD2. The V and J ends lost 4 bases and 3 bases, in that order; junction bases with no gene match: 6. The CDR3 length is 15 residues. From germline, CDR1 is SGHDN and CDR2 FVKESK. Here the CDR3 DNA reads TGTGCCAGCAGCCCTCGGACTAGCGGAGTCTACGAGCAGTACTTC. It is translated as CASSPRTSGVYEQYF.

V is TRBV7-3 and J is TRBJ1-2, with D unresolved. Trimming took off 3 bases at V and 8 bases at J, with 13 bases between the two ends. The germline V gene encodes CDR1 SGHTA and CDR2 FQGTGA. The CDR3 extends over 13 amino acids. CDR3 sequence (DNA): TGTGCCAGCAGCTTCTCTGACGGGTTCGGCTACACCTTC. Amino acids: CASSFSDGFGYTF.

This chain joins TRBV5-4 and TRBJ2-3, with a possible D match to TRBD1 (5 bases). Germline values: CDR1 SGHNT, CDR2 YYREEE (reference sequence). Trimming left V 2 bases short and J 2 bases short, with 15 bases between. The CDR3 covers 16 residues. The CDR3 sequence: CASSFQGRTFTDTQYF. CDR3 sequence (DNA): TGTGCCAGCAGCTTCCAGGGTCGTACCTTCACAGATACGCAGTATTTT.

This clone was counted a few times. V is TRBV29-1 and J is TRBJ2-3; D not certain. V shed 5 bases and J shed 5 bases, with 8 bases lying between them. Germline V gene sequence: CDR1 SQVTM, CDR2 ANQGSEA. The CDR3 is made up of 11 amino acids. The CDR3 reads CSVSPQDTQYF. In DNA form, the CDR3 reads TGCAGCGTTAGCCCCCAAGATACGCAGTATTTT.

This clone has just a few counts. The J gene is TRBJ2-7, the V gene TRBV28, with D uncertain. Germline V CDR1 and CDR2: MDHEN, SYDVKM. The CDR3 consists of 14 residues. The germline V and J ends were trimmed by 7 bases and 6 bases, with 19 bases remaining between them. The CDR3 sequence: CASTPWATSGEQYF. As DNA, the CDR3 is TGTGCCAGCACCCCCTGGGCCACCTCCGGCGAGCAGTACTTC.

The chain has TRBV25-1 and TRBJ1-1; D unresolved. V was trimmed by 6 bases and J by 0 bases, leaving 5 bases between them. Germline V CDR1 and CDR2: MGHDK, SYGVNS. CDR3 length: 12 amino acids. DNA of the CDR3: TGTGCCAGCAGCAAGTTGAACACTGAAGCTTTCTTT. It translates to CASSKLNTEAFF.

The genes are TRBV7-2 and TRBJ1-5; D might be TRBD1 (5 bases). V gave up 1 base and J gave up 6 bases, with 7 bases separating them. The CDR3 sequence is 13 residues long. CDR1 and CDR2 (germline): SGHTA, FQGNSA. CDR3 sequence reads: CASSLDRSQPQHF. The CDR3 nucleotides read TGTGCCAGCAGCTTAGACAGGAGTCAGCCCCAGCATTTT.

The table lists this clone with a few counts. The V call is TRBV19, the J call TRBJ2-4; D is ambiguous. Trimming took off 5 bases at V and 0 bases at J, with 20 bases between the two ends. CDR1 is LNHDA, CDR2 SQIVND, per germline (reference sequence). The CDR3 has 18 amino acids. The chain's CDR3 is CASSPRTGSPLAKNIQYF. The CDR3 bases are TGTGCCAGTAGTCCAAGGACCGGATCGCCACTAGCCAAAAACATTCAGTACTTC.

This clone was seen more than once but under ten times. The chain recombines TRBV19 with TRBJ2-3; weak D call: TRBD1 (6 bases). CDR1 is LNHDA and CDR2 is SQIVND in the germline V gene (reference sequence). This CDR3 is 17 amino acids long. Trimming pared 4 bases from V and 2 bases from J, leaving 19 bases between. The CDR3: CASSKGTPADLTDTQYF. CDR3 nucleotides: TGTGCCAGTAGTAAAGGGACACCGGCTGATCTCACAGATACGCAGTATTTT.

This chain connects TRBV7-2 to TRBJ2-7; 11 bases match TRBD2. There are 16 residues in the CDR3. V shed 0 bases and J 4 bases; nucleotides not matched to a gene: 5. Germline values: CDR1 SGHTA, CDR2 FQGNSA. CDR3 sequence reads: CASSLADTSGSYEQYF. As DNA, the CDR3 is TGTGCCAGCAGCTTAGCTGATACTAGCGGGAGTTACGAGCAGTACTTC. Supplemented by reference TRBV7-2 and TRBJ2-7, the full variable domain reads GAGVSQSPSNKVTEKGKDVELRCDPISGHTALYWYRQSLGQGLEFLIYFQGNSAPDKSGLPSDRFSAERTGGSVSTLTIQRTQQEDSAVYLCASSLADTSGSYEQYFGPGTRLTVT.

This clone was observed at least ten times. The chain has TRBV4-3 and TRBJ2-1; D unclear. The CDR3 runs to 13 residues. Trimming pared 1 base from V and 7 bases from J, leaving 8 bases between. Germline values: CDR1 LGHNA, CDR2 YSLEER. This chain's CDR3 is CASSQGYSNEQFF. CDR3 nucleotides: TGCGCCAGCAGCCAAGGCTACTCGAATGAGCAGTTCTTC.

This clone turned up a few times. The CDR3 loop is CASSLQGLGRTDTQYF. CDR3 DNA: TGCGCCAGCAGCTTGCAGGGTCTTGGTAGAACAGATACGCAGTATTTT. The chain employs TRBV5-1 and TRBJ2-3; TRBD1 is a possible D gene (5 bases). This CDR3 spans 16 amino acids. V shed 1 base and J shed 3 bases, with 15 bases lying between them. The germline CDR1 and CDR2 sequences are SGHRS and YFSETQ.

In this sample, this clone turned up a few times. This chain uses TRBV2 with TRBJ2-1, with a weak D call TRBD1 (5 bases). V dropped 6 bases and J dropped 4 bases, with 19 bases sitting between them. There are 16 residues in the CDR3. The germline V gene encodes CDR1 SNHLY and CDR2 FYNNEI. For the CDR3, the DNA is TGTGCCAGCAGAACCGTTCTAGGGGCGACTTACAATGAGCAGTTCTTC. Translating it yields CASRTVLGATYNEQFF.

This chain connects TRBV30 to TRBJ2-2; 15 nucleotides line up with TRBD2. From germline, CDR1 is GTSNPN and CDR2 SVGIG (reference sequence). V lost 2 bases and J lost 7; bases outside the gene matches: 5. The CDR3 extends over 16 amino acids. CDR3 amino acids: CAWSRTSGRGGGELFF. The CDR3 region has the DNA TGTGCCTGGAGTCGGACTAGCGGGAGGGGCGGCGGGGAGCTGTTTTTT.

The rearrangement joins TRBV29-1 to TRBJ2-2; 7 nucleotides align to TRBD2. CDR3 size: 16 residues. Germline assignment: CDR1 SQVTM and CDR2 ANQGSEA. With 1 base clipped from V and 2 bases from J, the junction kept 7 bases outside the gene matches. The CDR3 sequence is CSVEVSSGANTGELFF. The CDR3 nucleotides are TGCAGCGTTGAAGTGTCAAGCGGGGCTAACACCGGGGAGCTGTTTTTT.

V is TRBV10-3 and J is TRBJ1-2; D is perhaps TRBD1 (5 bases). V shed 9 bases and J shed 1 base, with 21 bases lying between them. This CDR3 comprises 16 residues. The germline gives CDR1 ENHRY, CDR2 SYGVKD. The CDR3 DNA reads as TGTGCCATAGCCGCCGGGGGGAAAGGGCTTAACTATGGCTACACCTTC. The encoded protein is CAIAAGGKGLNYGYTF.

The CDR3, as DNA: TGCGCCAGCAGCCATCGTCCGTCTGGGGCCAACGTCCTGACTTTC. Translating gives CASSHRPSGANVLTF. The chain employs TRBV5-1 and TRBJ2-6; D is uncertain. This CDR3 has 15 residues. V lost 4 bases to trimming and J lost 1 base, with 9 bases between them. The germline CDR1 and CDR2 sequences are SGHRS and YFSETQ.

This clone was recorded a few times. The CDR3 loop is CASSYFQGTVGNTIYF. Here the CDR3 DNA reads TGTGCCAGCAGTTACTTTCAGGGTACTGTTGGAAACACCATATATTTT. The chain couples TRBV6-6 to TRBJ1-3; D possibly corresponds to TRBD1 (5 bases). CDR1 is MNHNY and CDR2 is SVGAGI in the germline V gene (reference sequence). The CDR3 loop spans 16 amino acids. The V end was cut by 1 base, the J end by 3 bases, with 13 bases between.

This chain joins TRBV18 and TRBJ2-1; 7 bases match TRBD1. V shed 1 base and J 6 bases; nucleotides not matched to a gene: 12. This CDR3 region has 17 residues. The germline gives CDR1 KGHSH, CDR2 LQKENI. CDR3 DNA sequence: TGTGCCAGCTCACCACAAAGGGGGACAGACCTCACCAATGAGCAGTTCTTC. Protein: CASSPQRGTDLTNEQFF.

This chain joins TRBV11-1 and TRBJ1-4; D may be TRBD1 (6 bases). The CDR3 loop spans 15 amino acids. CDR1 and CDR2 (germline): SGHAT, FQDESV (reference sequence). The V end was cut by 5 bases, the J end by 0 bases, with 10 bases between. In nucleotides, the CDR3 is TGTGCCAGCAGCCGGGACACTTCAACTAATGAAAAACTGTTTTTT. This translates into CASSRDTSTNEKLFF.

This sequence joins TRBV5-6 and TRBJ2-1; 11 nucleotides match TRBD1. The CDR3 extends over 13 amino acids. Germline V gene sequence: CDR1 SGHDT, CDR2 YYEEEE. V lost 8 bases, J lost 4 bases, and 2 bases stayed unmatched. The CDR3 nucleotides read TGTGCCAGTGGACAGGGGGCTTACAATGAGCAGTTCTTC. Translated: CASGQGAYNEQFF.